This T cell receptor (beta chain) derives from a study of identifying expanded T cells in peripheral blood (dated by TCRdb to between 2018 and 2021). Background on the whole study: Technical replicates were generated by sequencing separate aliquots of the same genomic DNA pool, with four replicates compared pairwise. Broader findings and caveats from the paper: Around 1.3 differentially abundant clones were flagged by the binomial model between technical replicates, whereas about 15 and 18 were flagged over about two weeks and four weeks, respectively. It was expected by the authors that biological variance in healthy repertoires might increase further over much longer intervals, such as months to years. Both the number of clones called differentially abundant and the false-positive rate were significantly reduced by the beta-binomial model across all healthy-donor time intervals. Across all healthy donors, variance in clone template counts between roughly two-week samples was found to increase significantly with total template count.

During the collection period, no immune events, such as infections, were documented for the healthy donors. Blood repertoires from healthy donors were used as a training cohort for calibrating time-dependent variance in a beta-binomial model of differential abundance of T-cell clones. The training cohort was composed of approximately 10 healthy donors, 3 female and 7 male. Donor ages ranged from 29 to 64 years, with an average of 43 years. Whole blood from each healthy donor was obtained from a commercial supplier and was collected at three time points about two weeks apart. For immunosequencing, genomic DNA was extracted from unsorted whole blood. On this clone itself: Its recognized antigen is unknown. No base-level quality is on record; no much larger clone is a single base apart.

Relative to germline, V is 5 bases shorter and J is 5 bases shorter, with 17 bases between their ends. In the germline V gene, CDR1 corresponds to SNHLY and CDR2 to FYNNEI. The CDR3, from cysteine to phenylalanine, totals 15 residues. Only the CDR3 portion is preserved as DNA: 45 bases, with reading frame beginning at the first base. TCRbeta CDR3 regions were profiled by bias-controlled multiplex PCR amplification of genomic DNA with the immunoSEQ Assay. In the source study's methods: To quantify the absolute abundance of each unique TCRbeta CDR3 region, the sequences were collapsed and filtered. Differential abundance was assessed using a binomial (Fisher-equivalent) model and a beta-binomial model in which time-dependent variance fitted from healthy donors was added. Any clone with fewer than 5 combined templates was excluded, and a clone was called differentially abundant if its Benjamini-Hochberg FDR was below 0.01. Beta-binomial variance was modeled as a function of total template count across the two samples using the form v = (b*log(k)+a)^2. TCRdb provides this immuneACCESS table in a form limited to in-frame rearrangements. Some clones are lacking; in checked studies, under half of them reflect an unresolved V gene, and why the rest are absent is not known. That table is the source of V, J and clone size, and D and trimming were worked out from the DNA. Here the sample has just under 65,000 clones; about 90% occur a single time. The top ten constitute 4.7% of the sample.

The sample comprised blood. This TCR was recovered from a person aged 18 to 69 in good health. Recombination joined TRBV2 with TRBJ2-3; a weak D assignment points to TRBD2 (5 bases agree). The CDR3 region has the sequence CASSRQGSRGDTQYF. The nucleotide sequence reads as follows: TGTGCCAGCAGTCGACAAGGGAGTCGCGGAGATACGCAGTATTTT. Here the CDR3 is joined to the reference TRBV2 and TRBJ2-3 genes, and the full variable domain is: EPEVTQTPSHQVTQMGQEVILRCVPISNHLYFYWYRQILGQKVEFLVSFYNNEISEKSEIFDDQFSVERPDGSNFTLKIRSTKLEDSAMYFCASSRQGSRGDTQYFGPGTRLTVL.